Listed below are T cell receptor beta chains from one sample, sequenced in a study of immune cell composition in non-small cell lung cancer. Sequencing used immunoSEQ multiplex PCR; TCRdb keeps in-frame clones, though not all of them. This table has 3,000 to 3,500 clones, 65% to 70% appearing once. Sequenced input: non-adjacent lung tissue. The receptors originated from a human donor with non-small cell lung cancer. The CDR3 runs from the conserved cysteine through the conserved F or W. Fields, in order: clone size, J gene, D gene, V gene, CDR3 protein, CDR3 DNA. A D gene is named only where the DNA matches it firmly. Not every row has a clone size; where given, it reads once, few, many or a size class.

clone size: NA; J gene: TRBJ1-3; D gene: NA; V gene: TRBV7-9; CDR3 protein: CASSSLGRGNSGNTIYF; CDR3 DNA: TGTGCCAGCAGCTCATTGGGGAGGGGCAACTCTGGAAACACCATATATTTT
clone size: NA; J gene: TRBJ1-2; D gene: NA; V gene: TRBV19; CDR3 protein: CASTPWQADRDGGYTF; CDR3 DNA: TGTGCCAGTACCCCCTGGCAGGCGGATCGGGATGGAGGCTACACCTTC
clone size: once; J gene: TRBJ2-7; D gene: NA; V gene: TRBV6-5; CDR3 protein: CASSYRYEQYF; CDR3 DNA: TGTGCCAGCAGTTACCGCTACGAGCAGTACTTC
clone size: NA; J gene: TRBJ2-5; D gene: TRBD1; V gene: TRBV19; CDR3 protein: CASSEGQIQETQYF; CDR3 DNA: TGTGCCAGTAGTGAGGGACAGATCCAAGAGACCCAGTACTTC
clone size: NA; J gene: TRBJ2-2; D gene: NA; V gene: TRBV4-1; CDR3 protein: CASSQYISGELFF; CDR3 DNA: TGCGCCAGCAGCCAATATATCTCCGGGGAGCTGTTTTTT
clone size: NA; J gene: TRBJ1-2; D gene: NA; V gene: TRBV19; CDR3 protein: CASSIVGRPPNYGYTF; CDR3 DNA: TGTGCCAGTAGTATAGTGGGGAGGCCTCCTAACTATGGCTACACCTTC
clone size: NA; J gene: TRBJ2-6; D gene: TRBD1; V gene: TRBV5-4; CDR3 protein: CASSSDRDRGLAGANVLTF; CDR3 DNA: TGTGCCAGCAGCTCTGACCGGGACAGGGGGTTAGCCGGGGCCAACGTCCTGACTTTC
clone size: NA; J gene: TRBJ1-1; D gene: NA; V gene: TRBV7-3; CDR3 protein: CASSLVGARTEAFF; CDR3 DNA: TGTGCCAGCAGCTTGGTAGGGGCGAGAACTGAAGCTTTCTTT
clone size: NA; J gene: TRBJ2-1; D gene: TRBD2; V gene: TRBV6-4; CDR3 protein: CASSELPTSGPLGEQFF; CDR3 DNA: TGTGCCAGCAGTGAACTTCCGACTAGCGGGCCCCTGGGGGAGCAGTTCTTC
clone size: NA; J gene: TRBJ2-1; D gene: TRBD2; V gene: TRBV29-1; CDR3 protein: CSVEEAGGRSSYNEQFF; CDR3 DNA: TGCAGCGTTGAAGAAGCGGGGGGGCGGAGCTCCTACAATGAGCAGTTCTTC
clone size: few; J gene: TRBJ2-5; D gene: TRBD2; V gene: TRBV13; CDR3 protein: CASSPALAGGQETQYF; CDR3 DNA: TGTGCCAGCAGCCCAGCCCTAGCGGGGGGGCAAGAGACCCAGTACTTC
clone size: NA; J gene: TRBJ2-7; D gene: TRBD2; V gene: TRBV6-6; CDR3 protein: CASFSGGSTYEQYF; CDR3 DNA: TGTGCCAGCTTTTCCGGGGGGTCTACCTACGAGCAGTACTTC
clone size: NA; J gene: TRBJ2-2; D gene: TRBD1; V gene: TRBV12-5; CDR3 protein: CASGFSGTGKLFF; CDR3 DNA: TGTGCTAGTGGTTTCTCCGGGACAGGGAAACTGTTTTTT
clone size: NA; J gene: TRBJ2-7; D gene: NA; V gene: TRBV7-2; CDR3 protein: CASSLARQTYEQYF; CDR3 DNA: TGTGCCAGCAGCTTAGCTAGACAGACCTACGAGCAGTACTTC